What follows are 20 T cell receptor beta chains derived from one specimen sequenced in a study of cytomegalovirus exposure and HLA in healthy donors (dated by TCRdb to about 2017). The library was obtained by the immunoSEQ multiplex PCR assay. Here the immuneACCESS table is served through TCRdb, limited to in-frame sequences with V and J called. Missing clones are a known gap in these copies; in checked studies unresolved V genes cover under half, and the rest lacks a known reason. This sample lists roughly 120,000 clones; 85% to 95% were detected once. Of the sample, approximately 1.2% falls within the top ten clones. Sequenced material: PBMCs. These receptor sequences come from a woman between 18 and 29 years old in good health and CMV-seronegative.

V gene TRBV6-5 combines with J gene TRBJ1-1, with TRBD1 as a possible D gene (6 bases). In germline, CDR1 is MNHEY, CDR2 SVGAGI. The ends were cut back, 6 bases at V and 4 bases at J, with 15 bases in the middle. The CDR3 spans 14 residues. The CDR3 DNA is TGTGCCAGCAGCCACATCGGCAGGGGCACTGAAGCTTTCTTT. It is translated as CASSHIGRGTEAFF.

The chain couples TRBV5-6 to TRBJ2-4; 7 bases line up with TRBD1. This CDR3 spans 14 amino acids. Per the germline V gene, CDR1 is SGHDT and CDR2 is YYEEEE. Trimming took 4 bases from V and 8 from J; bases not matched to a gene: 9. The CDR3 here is CASSPPHRGDIQYF. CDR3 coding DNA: TGTGCCAGCAGCCCCCCCCACAGGGGTGACATTCAGTACTTC. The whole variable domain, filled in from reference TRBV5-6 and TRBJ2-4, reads DAGVTQSPTHLIKTRGQQVTLRCSPKSGHDTVSWYQQALGQGPQFIFQYYEEEERQRGNFPDRFSGHQFPNYSSELNVNALLLGDSALYLCASSPPHRGDIQYFGAGTRLSVL.

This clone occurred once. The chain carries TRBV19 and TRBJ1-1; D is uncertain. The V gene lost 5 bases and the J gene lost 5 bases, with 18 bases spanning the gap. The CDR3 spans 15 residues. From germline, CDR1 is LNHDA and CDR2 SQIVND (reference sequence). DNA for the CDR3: TGTGCCAGTAGTTTCCTAGCCCCGGCGGGAACTGAAGCTTTCTTT. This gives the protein CASSFLAPAGTEAFF. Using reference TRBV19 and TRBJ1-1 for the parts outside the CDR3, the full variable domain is DGGITQSPKYLFRKEGQNVTLSCEQNLNHDAMYWYRQDPGQGLRLIYYSQIVNDFQKGDIAEGYSVSREKKESFPLTVTSAQKNPTAFYLCASSFLAPAGTEAFFGQGTRLTVV.

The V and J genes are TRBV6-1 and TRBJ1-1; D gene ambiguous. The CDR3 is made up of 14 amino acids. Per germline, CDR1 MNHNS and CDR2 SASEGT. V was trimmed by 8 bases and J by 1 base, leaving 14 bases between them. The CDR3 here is CASSPLEGNTEAFF. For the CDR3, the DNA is TGTGCCAGCTCCCCTTTGGAGGGGAACACTGAAGCTTTCTTT.

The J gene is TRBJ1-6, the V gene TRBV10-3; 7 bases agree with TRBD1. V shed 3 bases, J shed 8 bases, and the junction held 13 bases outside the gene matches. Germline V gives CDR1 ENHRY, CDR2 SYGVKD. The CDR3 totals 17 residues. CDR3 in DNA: TGTGCCATCAGTGATTCCTTGACCGGCAGGGGGGATTCACCCCTCCACTTT. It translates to CAISDSLTGRGDSPLHF.

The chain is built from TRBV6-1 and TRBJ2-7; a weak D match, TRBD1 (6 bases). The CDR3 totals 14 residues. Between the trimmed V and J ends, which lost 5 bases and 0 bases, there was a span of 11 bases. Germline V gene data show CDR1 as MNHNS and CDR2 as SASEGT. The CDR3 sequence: CASSYAGDSYEQYF. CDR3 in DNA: TGTGCCAGCAGTTATGCAGGGGACTCCTACGAGCAGTACTTC.

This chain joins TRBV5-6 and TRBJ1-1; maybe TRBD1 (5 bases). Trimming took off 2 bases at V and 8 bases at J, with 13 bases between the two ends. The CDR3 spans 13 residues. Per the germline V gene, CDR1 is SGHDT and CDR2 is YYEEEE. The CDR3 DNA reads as TGTGCCAGCAGCTTTAGTTTGGGGCCAGAAGCTTTCTTT. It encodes CASSFSLGPEAFF.

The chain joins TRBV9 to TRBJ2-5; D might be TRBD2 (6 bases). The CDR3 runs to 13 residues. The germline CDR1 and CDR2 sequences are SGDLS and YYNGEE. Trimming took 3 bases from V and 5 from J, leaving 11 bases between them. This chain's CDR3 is CASSAVEGETQYF. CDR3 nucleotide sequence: TGTGCCAGCAGCGCCGTGGAGGGGGAGACCCAGTACTTC.

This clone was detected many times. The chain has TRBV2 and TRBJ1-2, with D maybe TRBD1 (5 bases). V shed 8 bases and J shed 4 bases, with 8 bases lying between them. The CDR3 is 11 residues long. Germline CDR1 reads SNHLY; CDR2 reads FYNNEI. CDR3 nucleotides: TGTGCCAGCGGGCAGGGCTATGGCTACACCTTC. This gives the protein CASGQGYGYTF.

The CDR3: CAWSAGVPYEQYF. In DNA, the CDR3 is TGTGCCTGGAGTGCCGGAGTTCCATACGAGCAGTACTTC. The V gene is TRBV30, the J gene TRBJ2-7, with unresolved D. CDR3 size: 13 residues. In germline, CDR1 is GTSNPN, CDR2 SVGIG (reference sequence). V was clipped by 1 base and J by 4 bases, with 11 bases between them.

CDR3 region: CASSPLRDSYEQYF. DNA for the CDR3: TGTGCCAGCAGTCCCCTCAGGGATTCCTACGAGCAGTACTTC. The chain joins TRBV28 to TRBJ2-7; TRBD1 is a possible D gene (5 bases). In germline, CDR1 is MDHEN, CDR2 SYDVKM. This CDR3 has 14 amino acids. Trimming removed 5 bases at V and 1 base at J, with 12 bases between. Together with reference TRBV28 and TRBJ2-7, the CDR3 gives the full variable domain: DVKVTQSSRYLVKRTGEKVFLECVQDMDHENMFWYRQDPGLGLRLIYFSYDVKMKEKGDIPEGYSVSREKKERFSLILESASTNQTSMYLCASSPLRDSYEQYFGPGTRLTVT.

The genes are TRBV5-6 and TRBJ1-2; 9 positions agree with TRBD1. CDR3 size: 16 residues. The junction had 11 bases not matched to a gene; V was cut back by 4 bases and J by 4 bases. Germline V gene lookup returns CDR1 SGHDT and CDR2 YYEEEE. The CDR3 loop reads CASSDTGTGISYGYTF. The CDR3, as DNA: TGTGCCAGCAGCGATACCGGGACAGGGATCTCCTATGGCTACACCTTC.

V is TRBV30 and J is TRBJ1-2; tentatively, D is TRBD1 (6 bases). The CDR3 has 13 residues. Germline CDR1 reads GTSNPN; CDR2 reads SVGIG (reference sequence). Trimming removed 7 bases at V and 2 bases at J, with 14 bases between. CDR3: CAFPEDRNYGYTF. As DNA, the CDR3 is TGTGCCTTCCCAGAAGACAGGAACTATGGCTACACCTTC.

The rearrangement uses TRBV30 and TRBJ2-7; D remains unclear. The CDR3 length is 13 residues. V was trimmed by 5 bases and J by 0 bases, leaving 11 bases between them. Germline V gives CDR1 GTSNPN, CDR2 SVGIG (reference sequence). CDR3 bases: TGTGCCTGGGGTCCCGCGAGCTCCTACGAGCAGTACTTC. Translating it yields CAWGPASSYEQYF.

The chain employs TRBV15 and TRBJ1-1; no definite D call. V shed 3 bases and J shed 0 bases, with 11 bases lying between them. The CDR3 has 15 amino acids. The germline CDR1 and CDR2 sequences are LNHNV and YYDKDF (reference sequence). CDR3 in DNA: TGTGCCACCAGCAGCCAAACGGACTTGAACACTGAAGCTTTCTTT. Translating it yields CATSSQTDLNTEAFF.

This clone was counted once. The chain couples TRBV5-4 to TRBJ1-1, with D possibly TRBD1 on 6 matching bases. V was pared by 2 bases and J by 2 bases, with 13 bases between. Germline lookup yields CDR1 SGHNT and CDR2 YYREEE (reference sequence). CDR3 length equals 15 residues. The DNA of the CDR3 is TGTGCCAGCAGCTTTGAAGCCAGGGGAAACACTGAAGCTTTCTTT. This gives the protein CASSFEARGNTEAFF.

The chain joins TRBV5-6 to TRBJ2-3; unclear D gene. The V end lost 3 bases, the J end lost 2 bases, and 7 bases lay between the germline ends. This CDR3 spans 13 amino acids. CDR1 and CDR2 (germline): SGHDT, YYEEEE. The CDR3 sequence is CASSSSYTDTQYF. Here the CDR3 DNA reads TGTGCCAGCAGCTCCAGTTACACAGATACGCAGTATTTT.

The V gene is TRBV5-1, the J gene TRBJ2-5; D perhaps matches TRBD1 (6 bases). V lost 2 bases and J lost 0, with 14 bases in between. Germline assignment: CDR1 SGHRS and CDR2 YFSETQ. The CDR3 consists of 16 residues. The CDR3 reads CASSFGATGYQETQYF. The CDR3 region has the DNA TGCGCCAGCAGCTTCGGGGCCACAGGGTACCAAGAGACCCAGTACTTC.

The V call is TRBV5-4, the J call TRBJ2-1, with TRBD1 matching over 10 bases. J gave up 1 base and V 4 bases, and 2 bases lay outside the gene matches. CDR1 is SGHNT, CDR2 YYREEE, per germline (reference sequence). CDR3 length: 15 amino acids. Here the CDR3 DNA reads TGTGCCAGCAGCCTGGACAGGGGGTCCTACAATGAGCAGTTCTTC. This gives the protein CASSLDRGSYNEQFF.

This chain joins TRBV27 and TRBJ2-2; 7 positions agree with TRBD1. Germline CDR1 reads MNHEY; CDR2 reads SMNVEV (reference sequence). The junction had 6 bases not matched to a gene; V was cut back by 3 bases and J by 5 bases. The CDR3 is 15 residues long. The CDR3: CASSFWTGLTGELFF. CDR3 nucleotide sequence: TGTGCCAGCAGTTTTTGGACAGGCCTAACCGGGGAGCTGTTTTTT.